This T cell receptor beta chain was obtained from a study of regulatory T cells in long-lasting Graves disease. Study in general: Persistence in Graves' disease required over 5 years of antithyroid drugs plus positive TSH receptor antibodies.

The CDR3 sequence is 15 residues long. Germline V gene data show CDR1 as SGHAT and CDR2 as FQNNGV. Unmatched junction bases numbered 4, after V lost 0 bases and J lost 7 bases. Both iRepertoire HTBI primers and Arm-PCR of CDR3 regions were used to build the TCR beta libraries. MiXCR, applied by TCRdb to the multiplex PCR reads, yields one record per CDR3 protein. The repertoire holds about 470,000 distinct CDR3 sequences, with less than 25% as singletons. Time point described: persistent/refractory GD, antithyroid drugs over 5 years with positive TRAb. PBMC RNA served as the TCR library source. EDTA tubes collected roughly 9 milliliters of peripheral blood. Turning to this clonotype: The target antigen is unknown.

Study-level findings and limits: Persistent Graves' patients had lower TCR diversity than newly diagnosed ones. When disease was persistent, TRBV28, TRBJ1-2 and TRBJ2-5 were the favored segments.

This sample comprised peripheral blood mononuclear cells (PBMCs), obtained when the disease was refractory, from a patient treated with antithyroid drugs. The V and J genes are TRBV11-2 and TRBJ2-2; 8 bases match TRBD2. The TCR sequence derives from a female donor with Graves disease. This CDR3 reads CASSLDREGVGELFF. DNA for the CDR3: TGTGCCAGCAGCTTAGACCGGGAGGGAGTCGGGGAGCTGTTTTTT.